This TCR beta chain was identified during a study of Graves' ophthalmopathy and Graves' hyperthyroidism. To note about this clonotype: Its target is unknown.

TCR beta CDR3 regions were amplified from RNA transcripts. Second-round multiplex PCR came after a first-round RT-PCR that employed HTBI primers. TCRdb processed the multiplex PCR reads anew with MiXCR; each CDR3 protein has one entry. Among about 700,000 distinct CDR3 sequences, 40% were seen once, and the ten largest hold 44%. Broader study findings: Appearing in blood as well were most expanded thyroid clonotypes above 0.001 frequency.

CAS ≥3, NOSPECS ≥4, moderate-to-severe activity and duration under 3 months marked donors with ophthalmopathy. Excluded: other autoimmune disease, uncontrolled infection, pregnancy or lactation. Clinical symptoms and serum thyroxine were used for diagnosis; TRAb, thyroid ultrasound and orbital computed tomography were also relied on. The receptor's source is an adult man with Graves' ophthalmopathy. The sequenced material came from peripheral blood.

The CDR3 is CASSLTGIRTEAFF. The CDR3 nucleotides read TGTGCCAGCAGTTTAACAGGGATTCGCACTGAAGCTTTCTTT. V gene TRBV7-9 combines with J gene TRBJ1-1, with a weak D call TRBD1 (6 bases). The CDR3 contains 14 residues. The V gene's germline CDR1 is SEHNR and CDR2 FQNEAQ (reference sequence). V was pared by 6 bases and J by 4 bases, with 15 bases between.